One and the same sample provided the 3 T cell receptor beta chains below, sequenced in a study of blood T cell repertoires in COVID-19. Clones were sequenced by immunoSEQ multiplex PCR, and TCRdb holds only the in-frame ones, with some missing. Among roughly 170,000 clones, about 74% were seen once, and the ten largest hold under 3.5%. Sequencing was performed on peripheral blood. Source of these receptors: a woman of 80 years or more with acute or convalescent COVID-19.

In its sample, this clone was seen once. The chain recombines TRBV1 with TRBJ1-4; TRBD1 was called by the table and not checked on the DNA. TRBV1 is recorded as a pseudogene. The CDR3 has 14 amino acids. The CDR3 sequence: CTSSQPGQTEKLFF. The CDR3 nucleotides are TGCACCAGCAGCCAGCCGGGACAGACTGAAAAACTGTTTTTT.

V usage is TRBV30 and J usage is TRBJ1-5, with 8 bases matching TRBD1. After removal of 1 base from V and 3 bases from J, the junction contained 5 bases not matched to a gene. Germline loops: CDR1 GTSNPN, CDR2 SVGIG (reference sequence). This CDR3 is 15 amino acids long. The CDR3 DNA reads as TGTGCCTGGAGTGCTGGGACAGGAGACAATCAGCCCCAGCATTTT. Its translation is CAWSAGTGDNQPQHF.

The chain combines TRBV6-2 or TRBV6-3 with TRBJ2-6; D is ambiguous. Trimming left V 2 bases short and J 4 bases short, with 6 bases between. Germline CDR1 reads MNHEY; CDR2 reads SVGEGT. The CDR3 is 14 amino acids. The CDR3 DNA reads as TGTGCCAGCAGTTACCCGTCCGGGGCCAACGTCCTGACTTTC. This gives the protein CASSYPSGANVLTF.